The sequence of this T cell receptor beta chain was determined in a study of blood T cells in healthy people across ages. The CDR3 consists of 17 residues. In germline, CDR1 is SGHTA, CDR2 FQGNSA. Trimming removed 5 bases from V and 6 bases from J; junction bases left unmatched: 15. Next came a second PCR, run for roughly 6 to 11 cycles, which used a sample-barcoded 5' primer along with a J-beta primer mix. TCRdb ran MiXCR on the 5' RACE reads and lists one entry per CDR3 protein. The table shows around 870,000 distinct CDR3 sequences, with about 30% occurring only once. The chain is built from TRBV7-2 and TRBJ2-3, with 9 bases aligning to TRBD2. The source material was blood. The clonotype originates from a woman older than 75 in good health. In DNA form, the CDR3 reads TGTGCCAGCAGCCCCCGGGCAGCCAGCGGGGGGTCTGATACGCAGTATTTT. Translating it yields CASSPRAASGGSDTQYF.